The rows below give T cell receptor beta chains drawn from one sample of a study of T-cell reconstitution after alpha-beta-depleted transplantation in children. TCRdb ran MiXCR on the PCR reads and lists one entry per CDR3 protein. The table shows hundreds of thousands of distinct CDR3 sequences, with more than 10% occurring only once. The source was PBMCs from the stem cell graft donor, collected from the stem cell graft. The receptors were sampled from a human donor who donated a stem cell graft to a child with acute lymphoblastic leukemia. The CDR3 runs from the conserved cysteine through the conserved F or W. Each record gives: V gene, CDR3 protein.

V: TRBV12-3/TRBV12-4
CDR3: CASSSTVIGGINQPQHF

V: TRBV24-1
CDR3: CATKGLTTGELFF

V: TRBV9
CDR3: CASSDGPGETQYF

V: TRBV7-9
CDR3: CASSLVYGEQYF

V: TRBV29-1
CDR3: CSGRLQGSSGYTF

V: TRBV19
CDR3: CASSIRGDTEAFF

V: TRBV9
CDR3: CASSDRGGPTGELFF

V: TRBV5-1
CDR3: CASSSLVGGAKVHEQYF

V: TRBV25-1
CDR3: CASSLTGISGNTIYF

V: TRBV11-1
CDR3: CASSLAQRGAGATNTGELFF

V: TRBV5-6
CDR3: CASTARGQQFF

V: TRBV28
CDR3: CASSLGQYEKLFF

V: TRBV5-1
CDR3: CASSTRQGPTGELFF

V: TRBV10-3
CDR3: CATGDQNSPLHF

V: TRBV12-3/TRBV12-4
CDR3: CATGPGLVGDEQFF

V: TRBV9
CDR3: CASSIPGGGANTGELFF

V: TRBV6-1
CDR3: CASSEARVGADIQYF